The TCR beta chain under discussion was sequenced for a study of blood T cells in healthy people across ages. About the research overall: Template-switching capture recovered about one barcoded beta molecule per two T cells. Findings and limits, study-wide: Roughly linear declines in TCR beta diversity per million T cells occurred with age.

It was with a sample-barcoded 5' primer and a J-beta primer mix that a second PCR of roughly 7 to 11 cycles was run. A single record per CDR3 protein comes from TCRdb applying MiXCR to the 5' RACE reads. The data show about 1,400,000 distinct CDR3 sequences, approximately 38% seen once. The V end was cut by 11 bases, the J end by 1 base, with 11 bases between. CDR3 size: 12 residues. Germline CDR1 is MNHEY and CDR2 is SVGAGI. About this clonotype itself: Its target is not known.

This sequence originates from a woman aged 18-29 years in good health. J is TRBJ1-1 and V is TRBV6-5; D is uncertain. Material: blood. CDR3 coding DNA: TGTGCCGCCAGGCGGTCGAACACTGAAGCTTTCTTT. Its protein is CAARRSNTEAFF.